The 12 T cell receptor beta chains below were found in one sample sequenced in a study of blood T cell repertoires in COVID-19. Repertoires were generated with immunoSEQ multiplex PCR, while TCRdb's copy carries only in-frame clones and drops some. This table has roughly 200,000 clones, 80% to 90% appearing once. The sequenced sample was peripheral blood. All receptors come from a woman aged 70-85 years with active or convalescent COVID-19.

The chain combines TRBV5-4 with TRBJ2-3, with 8 bases identical to TRBD2. With V trimmed by 3 bases and J by 6 bases, 12 bases remained unmatched. Germline CDR1 and CDR2: SGHNT and YYREEE (reference sequence). There are 16 residues in the CDR3. The CDR3 region has the DNA TGTGCCAGCAGCTCCCCTAGCGGGTCAAACGGGGATACGCAGTATTTT. Its protein is CASSSPSGSNGDTQYF.

V usage is TRBV3-1 (or the pseudogene TRBV3-2) and J usage is TRBJ2-7, with TRBD2 matching over 7 bases. From germline, CDR1 is LGHDT and CDR2 YNNKEL (reference sequence). V trimming: 1 base; J trimming: 0 bases; junction bases outside the gene matches: 12. The CDR3 totals 18 residues. CDR3 sequence reads: CASSQVGLSGANSYEQYF. The CDR3 coding sequence is TGTGCCAGCAGCCAAGTTGGGTTAAGCGGGGCCAACTCCTACGAGCAGTACTTC.

V usage is TRBV7-9 and J usage is TRBJ2-2, with TRBD1 as a possible D gene (6 bases). The V and J ends lost 6 bases and 2 bases respectively, with 10 bases between them. Germline V CDR1 and CDR2: SEHNR, FQNEAQ (reference sequence). The CDR3 is made up of 14 amino acids. CDR3 in DNA: TGTGCCAGCAGTCAGGACAGCAACACCGGGGAGCTGTTTTTT. Translation: CASSQDSNTGELFF. Full variable domain (remainder filled in from reference TRBV7-9 and TRBJ2-2): DTGVSQNPRHKITKRGQNVTFRCDPISEHNRLYWYRQTLGQGPEFLTYFQNEAQLEKSRLLSDRFSAERPKGSFSTLEIQRTEQGDSAMYLCASSQDSNTGELFFGEGSRLTVL.

The chain couples TRBV4-2 to TRBJ1-5, with 7 nucleotides matching TRBD1. This CDR3 comprises 17 residues. V lost 4 bases, J lost 0 bases, and 9 bases stayed unmatched. The V gene's germline CDR1 is LGHNA and CDR2 YNFKEQ. The CDR3 nucleotides are TGTGCCAGCAGCCCGTCCCACGACAGGGCTAGCAATCAGCCCCAGCATTTT. Its translation is CASSPSHDRASNQPQHF.

The V and J genes are TRBV6-5 and TRBJ2-1, with 9 bases lining up with TRBD1. Germline-derived CDR1 and CDR2 are MNHEY and SVGAGI. The V and J ends lost 7 bases and 6 bases, in that order; junction bases with no gene match: 10. The length of the CDR3 is 15 residues. CDR3 protein: CASTRRDRVANEQFF. For the CDR3, the DNA is TGTGCCAGCACCCGCCGGGACAGGGTAGCCAATGAGCAGTTCTTC.

The chain joins TRBV28 to TRBJ2-1; 9 bases line up with TRBD1. Germline values: CDR1 MDHEN, CDR2 SYDVKM. V lost 6 bases and J lost 4; bases outside the gene matches: 10. This CDR3 is 16 amino acids long. For the CDR3, the DNA is TGTGCCAGCAGCACCCTGGACAGGGGAATTTACAATGAGCAGTTCTTC. Protein product: CASSTLDRGIYNEQFF.

This rearrangement joins TRBV23-1 to TRBJ1-3; D is ambiguous. TRBV23-1 is marked as an open reading frame, function uncertain. Trimming took 0 bases from V and 5 from J, leaving 5 bases between them. The CDR3 length is 13 residues. CDR3 region: CASSQSLRNTIYF. CDR3 sequence (DNA): TGCGCCAGCAGTCAATCGTTAAGAAACACCATATATTTT.

The chain recombines TRBV9 with TRBJ2-7, with TRBD1 matching over 10 bases. The CDR3 runs to 14 residues. Germline V gene sequence: CDR1 SGDLS, CDR2 YYNGEE. Trimming took 3 bases from V and 7 from J; bases not matched to a gene: 7. CDR3 sequence (DNA): TGTGCCAGCAGCGAAGACAGGGGGCAGAGGGAGCAGTACTTC. It is translated as CASSEDRGQREQYF.

The rearrangement uses TRBV5-1 and TRBJ2-1; D not certain. CDR1 SGHRS and CDR2 YFSETQ come from the germline V gene. This CDR3 has 14 residues. The V end was cut by 0 bases, the J end by 7 bases, with 11 bases between. CDR3 sequence reads: CASSLERHSNEQFF. The CDR3 DNA follows: TGCGCCAGCAGCTTGGAAAGACACAGTAATGAGCAGTTCTTC. The whole variable domain, filled in from reference TRBV5-1 and TRBJ2-1, reads KAGVTQTPRYLIKTRGQQVTLSCSPISGHRSVSWYQQTPGQGLQFLFEYFSETQRNKGNFPGRFSGRQFSNSRSEMNVSTLELGDSALYLCASSLERHSNEQFFGPGTRLTVL.

V gene TRBV6-6 combines with J gene TRBJ2-5; TRBD2 agrees at 14 bases. The J segment lost 10 bases and the V segment lost 5 bases, leaving 6 bases of the junction unmatched. Germline lookup yields CDR1 MNHNY and CDR2 SVGAGI (reference sequence). This CDR3 has 14 residues. CDR3 in amino acids: CASSTGTSGSGQYF. Written as DNA, the CDR3 is TGTGCCAGCAGTACCGGGACTAGCGGGAGTGGCCAGTACTTC.

The chain is built from TRBV3-1 (or the pseudogene TRBV3-2) and TRBJ1-5; D call uncertain. The CDR3 has 13 amino acids. With 1 base removed from V and 11 bases from J, the gap between germline ends came to 12 bases. CDR1 and CDR2 (germline): LGHDT, YNNKEL (reference sequence). As DNA, the CDR3 is TGTGCCAGCAGCCAAGCGGGGTCCGGGGCCCAGCATTTT. Encoded protein: CASSQAGSGAQHF.

This clone was observed once. The J gene is TRBJ2-1, the V gene TRBV7-8, with TRBD2 matching over 7 bases. The V gene end was trimmed by 5 bases and the J gene end by 0 bases; junction bases not matched to a gene: 7. Germline lookup yields CDR1 SGHVS and CDR2 FQNEAQ. This CDR3 has 16 amino acids. The CDR3 DNA reads TGTGCCAGCAGCGACTCGGCTAGCGGCTCCTACAATGAGCAGTTCTTC. This translates into CASSDSASGSYNEQFF.